The rows below give T cell receptor beta chains drawn from one sample of a study of shared clonotypes between healthy human individuals. Produced via immunoSEQ multiplex PCR; TCRdb's table is partial and in-frame only. The sample holds around 600,000 clones; 98% are singletons and the top ten take 0.3%. The sample comprised naive CD8+ T cells sorted from blood. These receptors were collected from a young man in good health. Each CDR3 is given with its conserved first and last residue. A D gene is named only where the DNA matches it firmly. The listing skips clone size in some rows; elsewhere it reads once, few, many or a size class.

>-|TRBJ2-1|TRBV7-9|-|13
TGTGCCAGCAGCCCCGGGGGAGGTAGGGAGCAGTTCTTC
CASSPGGGREQFF
>-|TRBJ1-3|TRBV4-3|-|13
TGCGCCAGCAGCCAAGCCCTTGCGAACACCATATATTTT
CASSQALANTIYF
>-|TRBJ2-7|TRBV7-6|TRBD1|14
TGTGCCAGCAGCTCCCGGGACAGGGACGACGAGCAGTACTTC
CASSSRDRDDEQYF
>few|TRBJ2-3|TRBV6-6|-|16
TGTGCCAGCAGTTACAACCAGGGTACTAGCACAGATACGCAGTATTTT
CASSYNQGTSTDTQYF
>-|TRBJ2-1|TRBV5-5|-|11
TGTGCCAGCAGCTTGTCAGGTGAGCAGTTCTTC
CASSLSGEQFF
>-|TRBJ1-4|TRBV11-2|TRBD1|14
TGTGCCAGCAGCCATGTCCGACAGGGGGGAAAACTGTTTTTT
CASSHVRQGGKLFF
>-|TRBJ2-1|TRBV11-3|TRBD2|16
TGTGCCAGCAGCCCGACTAGCGGTCGCTCCTACAATGAGCAGTTCTTC
CASSPTSGRSYNEQFF
>-|TRBJ2-7|TRBV10-3|TRBD2|17
TGTGCCATCAGTGAACCAGAACCGGGACTAGGGGACTACGAGCAGTACTTC
CAISEPEPGLGDYEQYF
>-|TRBJ1-5|TRBV6-6|TRBD1|15
TGTGCCAGCAGCCAAGACAGGGGATTCAATCAGCCCCAGCATTTT
CASSQDRGFNQPQHF
>-|TRBJ1-1|TRBV5-5|-|19
TGTGCCAGCAGTTTAGCGGCCCCATTTTCGGCAGGGAGGGACACTGAAGCTTTCTTT
CASSLAAPFSAGRDTEAFF
>-|TRBJ2-7|TRBV27|TRBD2|14
TGTGCCAGCAGTTTAGTCGGACTAGCTTACGAGCAGTACTTC
CASSLVGLAYEQYF
>-|TRBJ2-7|TRBV15|-|13
TGTGCCACCAGCAGAGATTTAAGCTACGAGCAGTACTTC
CATSRDLSYEQYF
>-|TRBJ2-1|TRBV6-5|TRBD1|13
TGTGCCAGTTCCGGACAGGGTGGCAATGAGCAGTTCTTC
CASSGQGGNEQFF
>-|TRBJ2-1|TRBV14|-|16
TGTGCCAGCAGCCAAGATACATGGCCCAGGGGGGGTGAGCAGTTCTTC
CASSQDTWPRGGEQFF
>-|TRBJ1-3|TRBV25-1|-|17
TGTGCCAGCAGTGACCTCTTAGGGGCCGACTCTGGAAACACCATATATTTT
CASSDLLGADSGNTIYF
>-|TRBJ2-7|TRBV5-1|-|16
TGCGCCAGCAGCCTATCTCCCGACAGAGGGATCCACGAGCAGTACTTC
CASSLSPDRGIHEQYF
>-|TRBJ2-7|TRBV7-9|-|13
TGTGCCAGCGCTGGGGACACCACCTACGAGCAGTACTTC
CASAGDTTYEQYF
>-|TRBJ1-2|TRBV4-3|-|16
TGCGCCAGCAGCCAAGATGGCGGGAACCCCTTCTATGGCTACACCTTC
CASSQDGGNPFYGYTF
>-|TRBJ2-1|TRBV15|-|15
TGTGCCACCAGCAGAGACAGGGGACCTAATAGTGAGCAGTTCTTC
CATSRDRGPNSEQFF
>-|TRBJ2-1|TRBV4-3|-|16
TGCGCCAGCAGCCAAGATATAAGCGCCCCCCAAAGAGAGCAGTTCTTC
CASSQDISAPQREQFF
>-|TRBJ2-3|TRBV11-2|-|18
TGTGCCAGCAGCTTAGATCCTGACAGGGGAGGGGAACGAGATACGCAGTATTTT
CASSLDPDRGGERDTQYF
>-|TRBJ2-1|TRBV18|-|14
TGTGCCAGCTCACCTGAACTAGCCCACAATGAGCAGTTCTTC
CASSPELAHNEQFF
>-|TRBJ2-7|TRBV6-6|-|12
TGTGCCAGCAGTTACGGACGAGGCGAGCAGTACTTC
CASSYGRGEQYF
>once|TRBJ2-1|TRBV6-5|TRBD1|14
TGTGCCAGCAGTAAGGACAGGGGTCGGAATGAGCAGTTCTTC
CASSKDRGRNEQFF
>-|TRBJ1-2|TRBV5-7|TRBD1|16
TGTGCCAGCAGCTTGGCCGGGGACAGGGCGGCGTATGGCTACACCTTC
CASSLAGDRAAYGYTF
>-|TRBJ2-7|TRBV19|TRBD2|16
TGTGCCAGTAGTATAAGCGGGACTAGCGGGACCTACGAGCAGTACTTC
CASSISGTSGTYEQYF
>-|TRBJ2-1|TRBV13|-|15
TGTGCCAGCAGCCCCTACGGGGCAGGCGGCAATGAGCAGTTCTTC
CASSPYGAGGNEQFF
>-|TRBJ2-7|TRBV5-1|-|12
TGCGCCAGCAGCTTTGACAACTACGAGCAGTACTTC
CASSFDNYEQYF
>-|TRBJ2-7|TRBV9|-|15
TGTGCCAGCAGCGTACTCTCAGACCCCTTCTACGAGCAGTACTTC
CASSVLSDPFYEQYF
>-|TRBJ1-1|TRBV7-6|-|17
TGTGCCAGCAGCTTAGAGGCGGGACTTTACATGAACACTGAAGCTTTCTTT
CASSLEAGLYMNTEAFF
>once|TRBJ2-7|TRBV10-1|TRBD1|17
TGCGCCAGCAGTGAGTCCGCTAGGACAGGGATAGACGGCGAGCAGTACTTC
CASSESARTGIDGEQYF